Detailed here is one TCR beta chain. This sample is part of a study of cytomegalovirus exposure and HLA in healthy donors. Researchers ran the PCR with 60 Vbeta and 13 Jbeta primers. Libraries were prepared by immunoSEQ multiplex PCR; TCRdb keeps only in-frame clonotypes and omits some of them. The repertoire holds roughly 120,000 clones, with 76% as singletons. Per germline, CDR1 SGDLS and CDR2 YYNGEE. CDR3 length equals 15 residues. Trimming removed 0 bases from V and 0 bases from J, with 9 bases in between. This TCR came from a woman aged 45-60 years in good health and CMV-seropositive. V and J are TRBV9 and TRBJ2-5; D possibly corresponds to TRBD2 (6 bases). The sequenced sample was PBMCs. DNA for the CDR3: TGTGCCAGCAGCGTAGGTGGAGGGAACCAAGAGACCCAGTACTTC. It translates to CASSVGGGNQETQYF.